This T cell receptor (beta chain) was profiled in a study of blood T cell repertoires in COVID-19. Study-level information: Specimens from acute and convalescent COVID-19 originated in the United States, Italy and Spain.

The germline V gene has CDR1 MDHEN and CDR2 SYDVKM. V was pared by 7 bases and J by 3 bases, with 12 bases of the junction left unmatched. This CDR3 has 16 amino acids. Data came from immunoSEQ multiplex PCR; TCRdb stores just in-frame clones and leaves some out. Of a few hundred thousand clones detected, 80% to 90% appear once; the ten largest clones hold more than 1.2%. This receptor was taken from a woman in her 40s who had recovered from COVID-19. The sample consisted of peripheral blood. This chain joins TRBV28 and TRBJ2-3, with TRBD2 identical over 8 bases. The CDR3 spells CASTKTRGAGTDTQYF. CDR3 DNA sequence: TGTGCCAGCACTAAAACGCGGGGGGCTGGTACAGATACGCAGTATTTT. The whole variable domain, filled in from reference TRBV28 and TRBJ2-3, reads DVKVTQSSRYLVKRTGEKVFLECVQDMDHENMFWYRQDPGLGLRLIYFSYDVKMKEKGDIPEGYSVSREKKERFSLILESASTNQTSMYLCASTKTRGAGTDTQYFGPGTRLTVL.